The entry below gives a single T cell receptor beta chain sequence along with its context. The sample belongs to a study of blood T cell repertoires in COVID-19. Study background: PBMCs, B-cell-depleted T cells, or T cells were the source of the cDNA or gDNA that made up the material.

The germline V and J ends were trimmed by 2 bases and 0 bases, with 16 bases remaining between them. Germline CDR1 is GTSNPN and CDR2 is SVGIG (reference sequence). This CDR3 is 16 amino acids long. The authors' processing: Reference gene primer amplification in the assay estimated nucleated cell counts. Clones were sequenced by immunoSEQ multiplex PCR, and TCRdb holds only the in-frame ones, with some missing. V, J and clone size derive from that table, while D and trimming were established from the DNA sequence. The table shows 130,000 or so clones, with approximately 80% occurring only once. The V call is TRBV30, the J call TRBJ1-2; D is perhaps TRBD1 (6 bases). The sample taken for sequencing was peripheral blood. The sequence came from a man aged 45-65 years with acute or convalescent COVID-19. DNA of the CDR3: TGTGCCTGGAGTTTACAGGGTAACCTAGCTAACTATGGCTACACCTTC. As protein: CAWSLQGNLANYGYTF.